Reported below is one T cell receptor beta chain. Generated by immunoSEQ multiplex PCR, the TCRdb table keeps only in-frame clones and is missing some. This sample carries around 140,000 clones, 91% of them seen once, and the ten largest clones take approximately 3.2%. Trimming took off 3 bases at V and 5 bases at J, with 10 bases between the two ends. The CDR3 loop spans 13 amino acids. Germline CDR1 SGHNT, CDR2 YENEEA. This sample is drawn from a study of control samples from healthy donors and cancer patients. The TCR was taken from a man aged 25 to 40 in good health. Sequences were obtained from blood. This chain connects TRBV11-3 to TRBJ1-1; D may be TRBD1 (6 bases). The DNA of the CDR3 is TGTGCCAGCAGCTTCGACAGGATGACTGAAGCTTTCTTT. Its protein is CASSFDRMTEAFF.